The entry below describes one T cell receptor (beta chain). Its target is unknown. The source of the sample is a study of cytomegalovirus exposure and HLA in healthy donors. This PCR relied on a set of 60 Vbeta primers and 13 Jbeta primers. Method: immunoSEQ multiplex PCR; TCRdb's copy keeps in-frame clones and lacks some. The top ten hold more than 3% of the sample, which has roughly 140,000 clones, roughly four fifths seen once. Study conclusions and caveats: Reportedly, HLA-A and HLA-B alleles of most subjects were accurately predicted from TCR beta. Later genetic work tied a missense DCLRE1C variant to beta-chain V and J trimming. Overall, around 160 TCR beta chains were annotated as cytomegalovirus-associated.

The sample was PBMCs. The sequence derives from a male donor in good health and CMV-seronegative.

The CDR3 nucleotides are TGTGCCAGCAGCGTCAGCGGGGGGTGGGGGAATGAGCAGTTCTTC. It specifies CASSVSGGWGNEQFF. This chain links TRBV6-5 with TRBJ2-1; TRBD2 aligns across 9 bases. V was pared by 6 bases and J by 7 bases, with 10 bases of the junction left unmatched. Per the germline V gene, CDR1 is MNHEY and CDR2 is SVGAGI. The CDR3 runs 15 residues.